This T cell receptor beta chain derives from a study of blood T cell repertoires in COVID-19. Across the study: Spain, Italy and the United States supplied samples that represented acute and convalescent COVID-19.

Measured with immunoSEQ multiplex PCR; TCRdb has only the in-frame clones, and not every one. The sample holds roughly 320,000 clones, more than 80% seen once. Germline V gene lookup returns CDR1 SNHLY and CDR2 FYNNEI. This CDR3 has 13 amino acids. Trimming cost V 5 bases and J 7 bases; bases outside gene matches: 3. The Seattle site enrolled patients during active infection and followed them longitudinally. Sequencing input: peripheral blood. This TCR came from a woman aged 50 to 60 with COVID-19, enrolled during active disease. V and J are TRBV2 and TRBJ2-1; TRBD1 aligns across 9 bases. The CDR3 DNA sequence: TGTGCCAGCAGTCACAGGGGGCTTAATGAGCAGTTCTTC. This encodes CASSHRGLNEQFF.